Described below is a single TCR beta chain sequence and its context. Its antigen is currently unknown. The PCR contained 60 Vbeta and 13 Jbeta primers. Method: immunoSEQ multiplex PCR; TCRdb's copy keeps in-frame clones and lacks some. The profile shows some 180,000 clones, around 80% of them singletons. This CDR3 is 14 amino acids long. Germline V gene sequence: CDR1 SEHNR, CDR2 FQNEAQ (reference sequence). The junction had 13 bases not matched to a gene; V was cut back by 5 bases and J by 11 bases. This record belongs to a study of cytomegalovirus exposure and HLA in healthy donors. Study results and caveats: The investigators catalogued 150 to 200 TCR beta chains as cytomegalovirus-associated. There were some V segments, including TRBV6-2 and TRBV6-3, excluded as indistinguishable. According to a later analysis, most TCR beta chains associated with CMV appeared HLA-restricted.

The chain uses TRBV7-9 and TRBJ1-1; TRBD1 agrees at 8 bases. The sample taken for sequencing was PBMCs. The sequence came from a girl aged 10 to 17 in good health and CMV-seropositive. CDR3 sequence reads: CASSPRTPGTGAFF. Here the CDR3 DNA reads TGTGCCAGCAGCCCCCGAACCCCCGGGACAGGCGCTTTCTTT.